These 28 T cell receptor beta chains were all obtained from the same sample, sequenced in a study of blood T cell repertoires in COVID-19. Using immunoSEQ multiplex PCR, the repertoire was profiled, and TCRdb retains in-frame clones only, with some absent. Of about 86,000 clones listed, over 80% are singletons. The specimen sequenced was peripheral blood. Receptors originate from a woman aged 80 or over with active or convalescent COVID-19.

The chain uses TRBV10-3 and TRBJ2-7; 10 bases are shared with TRBD2. The trim removed 6 bases at V and 5 bases at J, leaving 7 bases unmatched. This CDR3 is 14 amino acids long. Germline V gives CDR1 ENHRY, CDR2 SYGVKD. CDR3 protein: CAIRPGLASDEQYF. As DNA, the CDR3 is TGTGCCATCAGACCGGGACTAGCGAGTGACGAGCAGTACTTC.

This rearrangement joins TRBV7-7 to TRBJ2-3; 13 nucleotides match TRBD2. Trimming took 5 bases from V and 6 from J; bases not matched to a gene: 14. CDR3 length: 18 residues. In germline, CDR1 is SSHAT, CDR2 FNYEAQ (reference sequence). The CDR3 DNA reads TGTGCCAGCAGCCCAACACCCAAAACTAGCGGGGGGGTTGATACGCAGTATTTT. Its translation: CASSPTPKTSGGVDTQYF.

V usage is TRBV10-3 and J usage is TRBJ2-7; D is perhaps TRBD2 (7 bases). Per germline, CDR1 ENHRY and CDR2 SYGVKD. The CDR3 is 15 amino acids. Trimming took off 4 bases at V and 3 bases at J, with 16 bases between the two ends. This chain's CDR3 is CAISAQGGENYEQYF. In nucleotides, the CDR3 is TGTGCCATCAGTGCACAAGGGGGGGAGAACTACGAGCAGTACTTC.

The V gene is TRBV7-2, the J gene TRBJ2-7; TRBD1 matches 7 bases. V was clipped by 2 bases and J by 7 bases; unmatched bases: 8. The CDR3 contains 14 residues. Per the germline V gene, CDR1 is SGHTA and CDR2 is FQGNSA. CDR3 region: CASSLKSTGWEQYF. CDR3 DNA: TGTGCCAGCAGCTTAAAGTCGACAGGGTGGGAGCAGTACTTC.

The DNA of the CDR3 is TGTGCCAGCTCACCATTAGGGGGACAGGCGGACTATGGCTACACCTTC. This codes for CASSPLGGQADYGYTF. The V and J genes are TRBV18 and TRBJ1-2, with 8 bases aligning to TRBD1. This CDR3 region has 16 residues. Germline CDR1 and CDR2: KGHSH and LQKENI. After removal of 2 bases from V and 3 bases from J, the junction contained 8 bases not matched to a gene.

The J gene is TRBJ2-1, the V gene TRBV9; TRBD2 is a possible D gene (5 bases). CDR1 and CDR2 (germline): SGDLS, YYNGEE. V lost 3 bases and J lost 5, with 15 bases in between. CDR3 length equals 15 residues. CDR3 nucleotide sequence: TGTGCCAGCAGCGCAGAATCCGGGAAGCACAATGAGCAGTTCTTC. Protein: CASSAESGKHNEQFF.

The genes are TRBV11-2 and TRBJ1-6; tentatively, D is TRBD1 (6 bases). This CDR3 region has 18 residues. V lost 0 bases and J 4 bases, leaving 16 bases between the germline ends. Germline CDR1 SGHAT, CDR2 FQNNGV. CDR3 protein: CASSLDRGGVKYNSPLHF. The CDR3 nucleotides read TGTGCCAGCAGCTTAGATCGAGGGGGGGTCAAGTATAATTCACCCCTCCACTTT.

V and J are TRBV12-3 or TRBV12-4 and TRBJ1-1; the D gene is possibly TRBD1 (5 bases). V lost 1 base to trimming and J lost 3 bases, with 6 bases between them. The length of the CDR3 is 13 residues. The CDR3, as DNA: TGTGCCAGCAGTTTAGGGGGGGACACTGAAGCTTTCTTT. As protein: CASSLGGDTEAFF.

This sequence joins TRBV28 and TRBJ2-1, with 11 nucleotides matching TRBD2. The CDR3 runs to 15 residues. V lost 6 bases, J lost 6 bases, and 7 bases stayed unmatched. Germline CDR1 and CDR2: MDHEN and SYDVKM. The CDR3 sequence is CASRPTSGGFNEQFF. Written as DNA, the CDR3 is TGTGCCAGCAGGCCTACTAGCGGGGGTTTCAATGAGCAGTTCTTC.

J is TRBJ2-1 and V is TRBV28; D is perhaps TRBD2 (6 bases). The CDR3 has 16 amino acids. Trimming removed 2 bases at V and 6 bases at J, with 17 bases between. CDR1 MDHEN and CDR2 SYDVKM come from the germline V gene. The CDR3 here is CASSLTWGVVGNEQFF. CDR3 DNA sequence: TGTGCCAGCAGTTTAACTTGGGGGGTAGTAGGCAATGAGCAGTTCTTC.

The rearrangement uses TRBV28 and TRBJ1-5; 11 nucleotides align to TRBD1. The CDR3 length is 16 residues. Germline V lookup: CDR1 MDHEN, CDR2 SYDVKM. V lost 5 bases to trimming and J lost 7 bases; unmatched junction nucleotides: 10. The CDR3 loop is CASSPLGTGGRQPQHF. The CDR3 DNA is TGTGCCAGCAGTCCCCTCGGGACAGGGGGTCGGCAGCCCCAGCATTTT.

V usage is TRBV3-1 (or the pseudogene TRBV3-2) and J usage is TRBJ2-1; 7 bases fit TRBD1. The germline V gene has CDR1 LGHDT and CDR2 YNNKEL (reference sequence). The ends lost 8 bases at V and 10 bases at J; junction bases unmatched: 17. CDR3 length: 15 residues. Here the CDR3 reads CASATGLGVFTEQFF. The CDR3, as DNA: TGTGCCAGCGCGACAGGGTTGGGTGTATTTACCGAGCAGTTCTTC.

The table lists this clone with a few counts. The chain links TRBV7-2 to TRBJ1-6; D remains ambiguous. Trimming shortened V by 3 bases and J by 8 bases, and 14 bases separated the two germline ends. The CDR3 has 15 amino acids. Germline V lookup: CDR1 SGHTA, CDR2 FQGNSA. The CDR3 coding sequence is TGTGCCAGCAGCTTCGTCCGGGGTGGGGATTCACCCCTCCACTTT. Protein: CASSFVRGGDSPLHF. The full variable domain, rest sourced from reference TRBV7-2 and TRBJ1-6, is GAGVSQSPSNKVTEKGKDVELRCDPISGHTALYWYRQSLGQGLEFLIYFQGNSAPDKSGLPSDRFSAERTGGSVSTLTIQRTQQEDSAVYLCASSFVRGGDSPLHFGNGTRLTVT.

The chain combines TRBV4-2 with TRBJ2-7; 9 bases align to TRBD2. CDR1 and CDR2 from the germline V gene are LGHNA and YNFKEQ. This CDR3 has 15 amino acids. V dropped 1 base and J dropped 3; count of bases not matched to a gene: 4. In DNA, the CDR3 is TGTGCCAGCAGCCAAGTGAGTAGCGGGGGCTACGAGCAGTACTTC. The encoded protein is CASSQVSSGGYEQYF.

This chain joins TRBV28 and TRBJ2-1; no definite D call. The germline V gene encodes CDR1 MDHEN and CDR2 SYDVKM. V was cut by 5 bases and J by 7 bases, with 15 bases left in between. This CDR3 contains 14 residues. The CDR3 here is CASSRTFFPNEQFF. The DNA for the CDR3 is TGTGCCAGCAGTCGAACTTTTTTTCCGAATGAGCAGTTCTTC.

The V gene is TRBV19, the J gene TRBJ1-6; no clear D. Trimming took off 1 base at V and 6 bases at J, with 10 bases between the two ends. CDR1 LNHDA and CDR2 SQIVND come from the germline V gene (reference sequence). This CDR3 is 15 amino acids long. The CDR3 here is CASSIGQFSNSPLHF. Here the CDR3 DNA reads TGTGCCAGTAGTATAGGCCAGTTTTCTAATTCACCCCTCCACTTT.

The chain is built from TRBV19 and TRBJ1-1; 7 bases fit TRBD1. V was clipped by 7 bases and J by 5 bases; unmatched bases: 10. The CDR3 covers 14 residues. Germline V gene sequence: CDR1 LNHDA, CDR2 SQIVND (reference sequence). The CDR3 reads CASTPRQGVTEAFF. CDR3 DNA sequence: TGTGCCAGTACCCCCAGACAGGGAGTGACTGAAGCTTTCTTT.

The rearrangement joins TRBV5-4 to TRBJ2-5, with D perhaps TRBD2 (5 bases). CDR3 length equals 13 residues. Germline V gene data show CDR1 as SGHNT and CDR2 as YYREEE (reference sequence). The V end was cut by 0 bases, the J end by 3 bases, with 6 bases between. The CDR3 region is CASSLVLEETQYF. The CDR3 coding sequence is TGTGCCAGCAGCTTGGTACTAGAAGAGACCCAGTACTTC.

This rearrangement joins TRBV7-2 to TRBJ2-5, with D maybe TRBD2 (5 bases). The CDR3 length is 12 residues. Germline assignment: CDR1 SGHTA and CDR2 FQGNSA. The V and J ends lost 2 bases and 9 bases respectively, with 10 bases between them. CDR3 DNA: TGTGCCAGCAGCTTACAAGGGAGTCCCCAGTACTTC. Its protein is CASSLQGSPQYF.

The rearrangement joins TRBV4-1 to TRBJ1-5, with D uncertain. The CDR3 runs to 15 residues. V dropped 3 bases and J dropped 6 bases, with 15 bases sitting between them. CDR1 is MGHRA and CDR2 is YSYEKL in the germline V gene. Here the CDR3 reads CASSQGTGYGQPQHF. In DNA form, the CDR3 reads TGCGCCAGCAGCCAGGGCACGGGGTACGGTCAGCCCCAGCATTTT.

This sequence joins TRBV19 and TRBJ2-3, with TRBD1 as a possible D gene (6 bases). V was cut by 1 base and J by 5 bases, with 10 bases left in between. CDR1 is LNHDA and CDR2 is SQIVND in the germline V gene (reference sequence). This CDR3 is 14 amino acids long. This CDR3 is CASSIGWGQDTQYF. Here the CDR3 DNA reads TGTGCCAGTAGTATAGGGTGGGGGCAAGATACGCAGTATTTT.

The chain has TRBV5-6 and TRBJ1-6, with D possibly being TRBD1 (6 bases). Trimming cost V 0 bases and J 11 bases, with 15 bases left between them. Germline CDR1 reads SGHDT; CDR2 reads YYEEEE. This CDR3 spans 15 amino acids. The CDR3 region is CASSLGIGGNPPLHF. CDR3 nucleotides: TGTGCCAGCAGCTTGGGGATAGGGGGAAATCCACCCCTCCACTTT.

This clone was counted between two and nine times. The rearrangement joins TRBV30 to TRBJ1-2, with 8 bases identical to TRBD1. The CDR3 spans 14 residues. Germline V lookup: CDR1 GTSNPN, CDR2 SVGIG (reference sequence). With 2 bases clipped from V and 8 bases from J, the junction kept 10 bases outside the gene matches. The CDR3 DNA is TGTGCCTGGAGTCCGGACAGGGCCGGGGGCGGCTACACCTTC. Translating gives CAWSPDRAGGGYTF.

The gene calls are TRBV23-1 and TRBJ1-2; TRBD1 is a possible D gene (5 bases). TRBV23-1 is classed as an ORF, of uncertain function. CDR3 length: 16 amino acids. The V gene lost 1 base and the J gene lost 2 bases, with 14 bases spanning the gap. CDR3 sequence: CASSQYRLKGNYGYTF. DNA for the CDR3: TGCGCCAGCAGTCAATACCGTTTAAAGGGGAACTATGGCTACACCTTC.

This chain links TRBV7-9 with TRBJ2-1; TRBD2 matches at 11 bases. Germline V CDR1 and CDR2: SEHNR, FQNEAQ (reference sequence). The CDR3 has 17 residues. Trimming took 0 bases from V and 3 from J; bases not matched to a gene: 4. The CDR3 sequence: CASSLAYSGGDYNEQFF. The CDR3 DNA reads TGTGCCAGCAGCTTAGCCTATAGCGGGGGGGACTACAATGAGCAGTTCTTC.

This rearrangement joins TRBV7-9 to TRBJ1-2, with D possibly matching TRBD1 (6 bases). Between the trimmed V and J ends, which lost 1 base and 5 bases, there was a span of 11 bases. The CDR3 length is 14 residues. The V gene's germline CDR1 is SEHNR and CDR2 FQNEAQ (reference sequence). The CDR3: CASSLDREPYGYTF. The CDR3, as DNA: TGTGCCAGCAGCTTAGACAGGGAGCCGTATGGCTACACCTTC.

CDR3: CASSLGQGAHHEQFF. For the CDR3, the DNA is TGTGCCAGCAGCTTGGGACAGGGGGCGCATCATGAGCAGTTCTTC. The gene calls are TRBV5-6 and TRBJ2-1; TRBD1 matches at 10 bases. This CDR3 has 15 residues. J lost 8 bases, V lost 0 bases, and 5 bases had no gene match. Germline V gene data show CDR1 as SGHDT and CDR2 as YYEEEE.

This clone was found once. The chain joins TRBV6-1 to TRBJ2-7, with a tentative D call TRBD1 (6 bases). CDR1 and CDR2 (germline): MNHNS, SASEGT. The CDR3 sequence is 15 residues long. Trimming took 3 bases from V and 3 from J, leaving 15 bases between them. For the CDR3, the DNA is TGTGCCAGCAGTGAGGGGACATTGGGCTTCTACGAGCAGTACTTC. It codes for CASSEGTLGFYEQYF.